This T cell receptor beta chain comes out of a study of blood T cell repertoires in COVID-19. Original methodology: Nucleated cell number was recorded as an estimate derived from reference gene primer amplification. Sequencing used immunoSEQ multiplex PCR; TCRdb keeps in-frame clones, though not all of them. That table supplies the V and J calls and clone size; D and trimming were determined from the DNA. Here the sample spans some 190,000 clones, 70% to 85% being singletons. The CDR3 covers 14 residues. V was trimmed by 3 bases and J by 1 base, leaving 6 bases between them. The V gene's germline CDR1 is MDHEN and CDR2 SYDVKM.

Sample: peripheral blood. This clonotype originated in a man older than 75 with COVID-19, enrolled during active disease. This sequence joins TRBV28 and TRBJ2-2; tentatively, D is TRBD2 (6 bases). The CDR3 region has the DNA TGTGCCAGCAGTTTGGGGGGGAACACCGGGGAGCTGTTTTTT. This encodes CASSLGGNTGELFF.